The 21 T cell receptor beta chains reported below all come from one sample, sequenced in a study of radiotherapy plus CTLA-4 blockade in lung cancer. Data came from immunoSEQ multiplex PCR; TCRdb stores just in-frame clones and leaves some out. The sample records 75,000 to 100,000 clones, 85% to 90% being singletons. The sample in question was peripheral blood, obtained from a patient treated with radiotherapy plus ipilimumab. These receptors came from a human donor with non-small cell lung cancer that progressed on radiotherapy plus ipilimumab.

This clone was counted a single time. The chain couples TRBV19 to TRBJ2-2, with 7 bases that match TRBD2. J lost 5 bases, V lost 5 bases, and 5 bases had no gene match. Germline V gives CDR1 LNHDA, CDR2 SQIVND (reference sequence). The CDR3 sequence is 14 residues long. In DNA, the CDR3 is TGTGCCAGTAGTCTAGGGGAGGGGACCGGGGAGCTGTTTTTT. Its protein is CASSLGEGTGELFF.

The rearrangement links TRBV30 to TRBJ2-5; D perhaps matches TRBD2 (6 bases). The CDR3 has 13 residues. CDR1 is GTSNPN, CDR2 SVGIG, per germline (reference sequence). The V end lost 2 bases, the J end lost 4 bases, and 11 bases lay between the germline ends. The DNA for the CDR3 is TGTGCCTGGAGTCCCCTGGGGGGAGAGACCCAGTACTTC. Its translation: CAWSPLGGETQYF.

The V and J genes are TRBV6-5 and TRBJ2-1; 9 nucleotides align to TRBD1. The J segment lost 4 bases and the V segment lost 6 bases, leaving 7 bases of the junction unmatched. Germline assignment: CDR1 MNHEY and CDR2 SVGAGI. CDR3 length: 15 amino acids. For the CDR3, the DNA is TGTGCCAGCAGCACTACAGGGGGCAGGTACAATGAGCAGTTCTTC. Translated: CASSTTGGRYNEQFF.

This chain joins TRBV2 and TRBJ2-7, with 10 bases aligning to TRBD2. CDR3 length equals 17 residues. Germline CDR1 and CDR2: SNHLY and FYNNEI. V shed 7 bases and J 4 bases; nucleotides not matched to a gene: 16. Written as DNA, the CDR3 is TGTGCCAGCACGCCGAACCTAGCGGGGGCCGGCGTATACGAGCAGTACTTC. It translates to CASTPNLAGAGVYEQYF.

The chain links TRBV5-1 to TRBJ2-3; 7 bases fit TRBD2. The CDR3 covers 15 residues. CDR1 SGHRS and CDR2 YFSETQ come from the germline V gene. V lost 1 base to trimming and J lost 0 bases; unmatched junction nucleotides: 2. The CDR3 DNA is TGCGCCAGCAGCTTGCAAGCGGGAAGCACAGATACGCAGTATTTT. Amino acid sequence: CASSLQAGSTDTQYF. The variable domain in full, completed from reference TRBV5-1 and TRBJ2-3, reads KAGVTQTPRYLIKTRGQQVTLSCSPISGHRSVSWYQQTPGQGLQFLFEYFSETQRNKGNFPGRFSGRQFSNSRSEMNVSTLELGDSALYLCASSLQAGSTDTQYFGPGTRLTVL.

The CDR3 coding sequence is TGTGCCAGCACGGGGACAGGGGCCAACGATCAAGTAGGCTACACCTTC. Translated, it gives CASTGTGANDQVGYTF. The chain recombines TRBV11-3 with TRBJ1-2, with TRBD1 matching over 10 bases. The germline CDR1 and CDR2 sequences are SGHNT and YENEEA. CDR3 length: 16 residues. The V segment lost 7 bases and the J segment 8 bases; nucleotides outside the gene matches: 16. Filled out from reference TRBV11-3 and TRBJ1-2, the complete variable domain reads EAGVVQSPRYKIIEKKQPVAFWCNPISGHNTLYWYLQNLGQGPELLIRYENEEAVDDSQLPKDRFSAERLKGVDSTLKIQPAELGDSAVYLCASTGTGANDQVGYTFGSGTRLTVV.

The chain joins TRBV25-1 to TRBJ2-2; 7 positions match TRBD2. Trimming at V came to 9 bases and at J to 5 bases, leaving 6 bases not matched to a gene. Germline CDR1 is MGHDK and CDR2 is SYGVNS. The CDR3 is made up of 13 amino acids. CDR3 amino acids: CASQREITGELFF. The CDR3 DNA sequence: TGTGCCAGTCAGCGGGAAATAACCGGGGAGCTGTTTTTT. Variable domain in full (rest from reference TRBV25-1 and TRBJ2-2): EADIYQTPRYLVIGTGKKITLECSQTMGHDKMYWYQQDPGMELHLIHYSYGVNSTEKGDLSSESTVSRIRTEHFPLTLESARPSHTSQYLCASQREITGELFFGEGSRLTVL.

The J gene is TRBJ1-2, the V gene TRBV5-5; D gene ambiguous. Deletions cut 4 bases from V and 4 bases from J, with 14 bases between. The CDR3 runs to 14 residues. CDR1 SGHKS and CDR2 YYEKEE come from the germline V gene (reference sequence). CDR3 bases: TGTGCCAGCAGCCCCCCGACTGTTCCCTATGGCTACACCTTC. Amino acids: CASSPPTVPYGYTF.

This sequence joins TRBV9 and TRBJ2-1; 10 bases are shared with TRBD2. Germline CDR1 and CDR2: SGDLS and YYNGEE. The V and J ends lost 4 bases and 2 bases, in that order; junction bases with no gene match: 3. The CDR3 sequence is 15 residues long. The CDR3 DNA reads TGTGCCAGCAGCTCGAGCGGGAGGGCCTACAATGAGCAGTTCTTC. Its protein product is CASSSSGRAYNEQFF.

The V gene is TRBV4-1, the J gene TRBJ2-7; D is uncertain. Trimming left V 2 bases short and J 6 bases short, with 20 bases between. This CDR3 spans 16 amino acids. Looked up from germline, CDR1 is MGHRA and CDR2 is YSYEKL. CDR3 nucleotides: TGCGCCAGCAGCCAAATCGACGGCCTGGGGTCTGGCGAGCAGTACTTC. It specifies CASSQIDGLGSGEQYF.

This clone was seen a few times. This chain joins TRBV7-2 and TRBJ2-4, with D maybe TRBD2 (5 bases). Trimming pared 5 bases from V and 2 bases from J, leaving 13 bases between. The CDR3 sequence is 15 residues long. CDR1 is SGHTA and CDR2 is FQGNSA in the germline V gene. As DNA, the CDR3 is TGTGCCAGCAGCCCAACGGGGAGTCCCAAAAACATTCAGTACTTC. This encodes CASSPTGSPKNIQYF.

The V and J genes are TRBV5-4 and TRBJ2-1; 9 nucleotides line up with TRBD1. The J segment lost 0 bases and the V segment lost 4 bases, leaving 11 bases of the junction unmatched. The CDR3 has 18 amino acids. Germline V gene sequence: CDR1 SGHNT, CDR2 YYREEE (reference sequence). Written as DNA, the CDR3 is TGTGCCAGCAGCCTACCAACAGGGGGCGGAAGCTCCTACAATGAGCAGTTCTTC. Translation: CASSLPTGGGSSYNEQFF.

This chain uses TRBV21-1 with TRBJ2-3; the table assigns TRBD2, which was not confirmed against the DNA. TRBV21-1 is deemed a pseudogene. There are 16 residues in the CDR3. CDR3 DNA: TGTGCCAGCAGCCGATCTCAGGAGGGTAGCACAGATACGCAGTATTTT. Amino acids: CASSRSQEGSTDTQYF.

The chain joins TRBV7-3 to TRBJ2-2; TRBD2 agrees at 12 bases. The CDR3 length is 17 residues. J gave up 5 bases and V 5 bases, and 9 bases lay outside the gene matches. CDR1 is SGHTA, CDR2 FQGTGA, per germline. CDR3 protein: CASSRDPTSGGTGELFF. CDR3 DNA: TGTGCCAGCAGCCGGGACCCGACTAGCGGGGGTACCGGGGAGCTGTTTTTT.

The chain employs TRBV20-1 and TRBJ1-1; D is undetermined. CDR3 length: 11 residues. Germline V gives CDR1 DFQATT, CDR2 SNEGSKA (reference sequence). V gave up 6 bases and J gave up 11 bases, with 16 bases separating them. The CDR3 spells CSALESGMAFF. CDR3 nucleotide sequence: TGCAGTGCCCTAGAGTCGGGAATGGCTTTCTTT.

The chain carries TRBV2 and TRBJ2-7; TRBD1 matches at 10 bases. CDR3 size: 14 residues. The germline gives CDR1 SNHLY, CDR2 FYNNEI. The J segment lost 7 bases and the V segment lost 8 bases, leaving 11 bases of the junction unmatched. CDR3 coding DNA: TGTGCCAGCCCTCGCGGGACAGGGGTCAAGGAGCAGTACTTC. Residues: CASPRGTGVKEQYF.

The chain couples TRBV29-1 to TRBJ2-7; 8 bases line up with TRBD1. The V gene's germline CDR1 is SQVTM and CDR2 ANQGSEA. The CDR3 is 13 residues long. Losses at the gene ends were 6 bases for V and 5 bases for J; bases not matched to a gene: 9. Written as DNA, the CDR3 is TGCAGCGTGGAGACAGGGGTACGAGACGAGCAGTACTTC. It specifies CSVETGVRDEQYF.

The rearrangement uses TRBV10-3 and TRBJ2-3, with TRBD2 as a possible D gene (6 bases). Trimming pared 3 bases from V and 1 base from J, leaving 14 bases between. The CDR3 consists of 16 residues. Germline CDR1 reads ENHRY; CDR2 reads SYGVKD. CDR3 bases: TGTGCCATCAGTGAATTGCGACTAGGAGGCACAGATACGCAGTATTTT. Translated: CAISELRLGGTDTQYF.

The J gene is TRBJ1-1, the V gene TRBV5-1; a weak D match, TRBD1 (5 bases). Per germline, CDR1 SGHRS and CDR2 YFSETQ. This CDR3 is 13 amino acids long. Trimming stripped 0 bases from V and 8 bases from J, with 11 bases between. The chain's CDR3 is CASSLEGDGEAFF. The CDR3, as DNA: TGCGCCAGCAGCTTGGAAGGGGATGGCGAAGCTTTCTTT.

The CDR3 DNA reads TGTGCTAGTGGTTTGGTACTGGGGCGGCCCTCCTACAATGAGCAGTTCTTC. This codes for CASGLVLGRPSYNEQFF. This chain links TRBV12-5 with TRBJ2-1; D is possibly TRBD1 (5 bases). The CDR3 loop spans 17 amino acids. V gave up 0 bases and J gave up 0 bases, with 12 bases separating them. Germline values: CDR1 LGHNT, CDR2 FRNRAP.

This clone has only one observation. The V gene is TRBV5-1, the J gene TRBJ2-3; weak D call: TRBD2 (6 bases). CDR3 length: 14 residues. V lost 0 bases and J lost 8, with 13 bases in between. Germline CDR1 SGHRS, CDR2 YFSETQ. The CDR3 DNA reads TGCGCCAGCAGCTTGGCGGGTAGCGGAGGTACGCAGTATTTT. The encoded protein is CASSLAGSGGTQYF.